These T cell receptor beta chains were read from a single sample in a study of control samples from healthy donors and cancer patients. Measured with immunoSEQ multiplex PCR; TCRdb has only the in-frame clones, and not every one. The table lists some 130,000 clones, about nine tenths of them singletons. Sequencing input: blood. The origin of the receptors is a man aged 40-55 years in good health. CDR3s include the opening cysteine and the closing phenylalanine or tryptophan. Fields, in order: V gene, CDR3 protein.

V gene: TRBV10-2; CDR3 protein: CASSATTGSGNQPQHF
V gene: TRBV2; CDR3 protein: CASSPDSGEEPQHF
V gene: TRBV7-6; CDR3 protein: CASSLDYTGELFF
V gene: TRBV7-3; CDR3 protein: CASSRGQGETQYF
V gene: TRBV27; CDR3 protein: CASSLQVGDTQYF
V gene: TRBV28; CDR3 protein: CASKVGTYYGYTF
V gene: TRBV6-5; CDR3 protein: CASSSTSGGADTQYF
V gene: TRBV4-2; CDR3 protein: CASSPSTSGQDTQYF
V gene: TRBV5-8; CDR3 protein: CASSFKDRANYGYTF
V gene: TRBV3-1/TRBV3-2; CDR3 protein: CASSRSGEHYEQYF
V gene: TRBV5-6; CDR3 protein: CASSETFYGYTF
V gene: TRBV9; CDR3 protein: CASSRGLAGYEQYF
V gene: TRBV5-1; CDR3 protein: CASSNAQPNTEAFF
V gene: TRBV18; CDR3 protein: CASSPSTGDSPLHF
V gene: TRBV9; CDR3 protein: CASSVMSGGDTQYF
V gene: TRBV5-5; CDR3 protein: CASSAPGGTDNSPLHF
V gene: TRBV7-6; CDR3 protein: CASSFGDRGTDTQYF
V gene: TRBV7-9; CDR3 protein: CASSPRDRASNEQFF
V gene: TRBV11-3; CDR3 protein: CASSSQGPLNEQFF
V gene: TRBV5-4; CDR3 protein: CASSLLGGGTEAFF
V gene: TRBV4-1; CDR3 protein: CASSQEAGGRRFMFATNEKLFF
V gene: TRBV24-1; CDR3 protein: CATSAAHPPGELFF
V gene: TRBV28; CDR3 protein: CASSPTGDELEQYF
V gene: TRBV5-1; CDR3 protein: CASSLLGRGEETQYF
V gene: TRBV3-1/TRBV3-2; CDR3 protein: CASTQRLDAFSPLHF
V gene: TRBV5-6; CDR3 protein: CASSLNRWAYGYTF
V gene: TRBV5-4; CDR3 protein: CASSLAGQAYGYTF
V gene: TRBV12-3/TRBV12-4; CDR3 protein: CASSLQGYLFF